These 32 T cell receptor beta chains share one sample of origin, sequenced in a study of T cell responses to AZD1222 COVID-19 vaccine. The assay was immunoSEQ multiplex PCR, and TCRdb's table has in-frame clones only and misses some. This table has some 150,000 clones, roughly 90% appearing once. Here the sequenced sample was peripheral blood, taken on day 0 of AZD1222 vaccination. The receptors come from an adult in good health.

V and J are TRBV5-6 and TRBJ1-2, with D possibly matching TRBD1 (5 bases). The CDR3 runs 11 residues. Germline CDR1 reads SGHDT; CDR2 reads YYEEEE. V was shortened by 4 bases and J by 7 bases, with 8 bases between the two germline ends. CDR3: CASSQTVGYTF. The CDR3 DNA sequence: TGTGCCAGCAGCCAGACAGTTGGCTACACCTTC.

The V gene is TRBV2, the J gene TRBJ2-3, with unresolved D. There are 13 residues in the CDR3. Germline CDR1 SNHLY, CDR2 FYNNEI. V lost 7 bases to trimming and J lost 3 bases, with 11 bases between them. The CDR3 region is CASMEILTDTQYF. The CDR3 DNA follows: TGTGCCAGCATGGAGATTCTAACAGATACGCAGTATTTT. The whole variable domain, remainder taken from reference TRBV2 and TRBJ2-3, is EPEVTQTPSHQVTQMGQEVILRCVPISNHLYFYWYRQILGQKVEFLVSFYNNEISEKSEIFDDQFSVERPDGSNFTLKIRSTKLEDSAMYFCASMEILTDTQYFGPGTRLTVL.

The rearrangement links TRBV10-3 to TRBJ1-6, with TRBD1 as a possible D gene (6 bases). V lost 3 bases, J lost 10 bases, and 13 bases lay in between. Germline assignment: CDR1 ENHRY and CDR2 SYGVKD. The CDR3 contains 14 residues. This CDR3 is CAISDEGGRSPLHF. CDR3 coding DNA: TGTGCCATCAGTGATGAAGGGGGACGATCACCCCTCCACTTT.

This sequence joins TRBV15 and TRBJ1-4, with 11 bases lining up with TRBD1. Germline trimming cut 5 bases from V and 7 bases from J; bases unmatched to any gene: 9. Germline V gene sequence: CDR1 LNHNV, CDR2 YYDKDF (reference sequence). CDR3 length: 16 amino acids. The CDR3 bases are TGTGCCACCAGCCCCCGGGGGGACAGGGGGGGTGAAAAACTGTTTTTT. Protein: CATSPRGDRGGEKLFF. Full variable domain (outside the CDR3, taken from reference TRBV15 and TRBJ1-4): DAMVIQNPRYQVTQFGKPVTLSCSQTLNHNVMYWYQQKSSQAPKLLFHYYDKDFNNEADTPDNFQSRRPNTSFCFLDIRSPGLGDTAMYLCATSPRGDRGGEKLFFGSGTQLSVL.

This clone came up a few times. The chain joins TRBV6-4 to TRBJ2-2, with 8 bases fitting TRBD2. V was clipped by 4 bases and J by 5 bases; unmatched bases: 9. This CDR3 contains 16 residues. Germline lookup yields CDR1 MRHNA and CDR2 SNTAGT. The CDR3 DNA reads as TGTGCCAGCAGTGGGGGTCAAGCGGGAGAAACCGGGGAGCTGTTTTTT. This codes for CASSGGQAGETGELFF.

This rearrangement joins TRBV4-3 to TRBJ2-1, with 8 bases that match TRBD1. The V gene end was trimmed by 0 bases and the J gene end by 4 bases; junction bases not matched to a gene: 5. Germline assignment: CDR1 LGHNA and CDR2 YSLEER. The CDR3 extends over 16 amino acids. This CDR3 reads CASSQDRDRSYNEQFF. CDR3 DNA: TGCGCCAGCAGCCAAGACCGGGACAGGTCTTACAATGAGCAGTTCTTC.

This chain joins TRBV7-2 and TRBJ1-3; 7 bases are a match to TRBD1. The CDR3 loop spans 16 amino acids. Unmatched junction bases numbered 4, after V lost 2 bases and J lost 0 bases. CDR1 and CDR2 (germline): SGHTA, FQGNSA. The CDR3 bases are TGTGCCAGCAGCTTATCGACAGGGACCTCTGGAAACACCATATATTTT. Translating it yields CASSLSTGTSGNTIYF. Based on the CDR3 plus reference TRBV7-2 and TRBJ1-3, the full variable domain is GAGVSQSPSNKVTEKGKDVELRCDPISGHTALYWYRQSLGQGLEFLIYFQGNSAPDKSGLPSDRFSAERTGGSVSTLTIQRTQQEDSAVYLCASSLSTGTSGNTIYFGEGSWLTVV.

This CDR3 reads CAIQSQVVSTDGYTF. As DNA, the CDR3 is TGTGCCATCCAGAGCCAGGTTGTAAGTACGGATGGCTACACCTTC. V gene TRBV10-3 combines with J gene TRBJ1-2; D call uncertain. The length of the CDR3 is 15 residues. The V end lost 8 bases, the J end lost 6 bases, and 22 bases lay between the germline ends. Germline loops: CDR1 ENHRY, CDR2 SYGVKD.

This clone was seen just once. The rearrangement joins TRBV27 to TRBJ2-7; D remains unclear. CDR3 length: 13 residues. The germline gives CDR1 MNHEY, CDR2 SMNVEV (reference sequence). V was pared by 2 bases and J by 3 bases, with 8 bases between. CDR3 protein: CASSLDLDYEQYF. The CDR3 nucleotides are TGTGCCAGCAGTTTAGACCTTGACTACGAGCAGTACTTC.

J is TRBJ2-3 and V is TRBV6-2 or TRBV6-3; D is perhaps TRBD1 (5 bases). V lost 0 bases and J lost 2, with 9 bases in between. Germline assignment: CDR1 MNHEY and CDR2 SVGEGT. The CDR3 length is 15 residues. CDR3 protein: CASSYSGAPTDTQYF. The CDR3 nucleotides are TGTGCCAGCAGTTACTCTGGGGCTCCCACAGATACGCAGTATTTT.

This clone has more than one count but fewer than ten. The chain combines TRBV10-3 with TRBJ2-2, with D unresolved. The germline V and J ends were trimmed by 1 base and 7 bases, with 7 bases remaining between them. The CDR3 sequence is 13 residues long. Per germline, CDR1 ENHRY and CDR2 SYGVKD. The CDR3 nucleotides read TGTGCCATCAGTGAGTACGGACGCGGGGAGCTGTTTTTT. Residues: CAISEYGRGELFF.

Here the CDR3 reads CASKGGRQSTDTQYF. CDR3 in DNA: TGTGCCAGCAAGGGGGGGAGGCAAAGCACAGATACGCAGTATTTT. The chain employs TRBV6-5 and TRBJ2-3, with D possibly TRBD2 on 7 matching bases. Trimming removed 7 bases at V and 0 bases at J, with 14 bases between. Germline V gene lookup returns CDR1 MNHEY and CDR2 SVGAGI. CDR3 length equals 15 residues.

A word on this clone: Within the sample, other DNA sequences also encode this same CDR3. The rearrangement links TRBV9 to TRBJ2-2; D is perhaps TRBD1 or TRBD2 (5 bases each). The CDR3 length is 15 residues. Germline CDR1 and CDR2: SGDLS and YYNGEE. V gave up 2 bases and J gave up 0 bases, with 8 bases separating them. CDR3 in amino acids: CASSVGTANTGELFF. The CDR3 DNA follows: TGTGCCAGCAGCGTCGGGACCGCGAACACCGGGGAGCTGTTTTTT. Complete variable domain (other parts from reference TRBV9 and TRBJ2-2): DSGVTQTPKHLITATGQRVTLRCSPRSGDLSVYWYQQSLDQGLQFLIQYYNGEERAKGNILERFSAQQFPDLHSELNLSSLELGDSALYFCASSVGTANTGELFFGEGSRLTVL.

The chain combines TRBV7-9 with TRBJ1-6; D unresolved. The CDR3 has 12 residues. From germline, CDR1 is SEHNR and CDR2 FQNEAQ (reference sequence). V was clipped by 5 bases and J by 7 bases, with 6 bases between them. The CDR3: CASSLPNSPLHF. The CDR3 DNA reads TGTGCCAGCAGCCTACCGAATTCACCCCTCCACTTT.

The chain links TRBV19 to TRBJ2-5; D is perhaps TRBD1 (6 bases). In germline, CDR1 is LNHDA, CDR2 SQIVND (reference sequence). Trimming took off 4 bases at V and 5 bases at J, with 14 bases between the two ends. This CDR3 spans 14 amino acids. CDR3 sequence: CASSSQLGAETQYF. The CDR3 DNA reads as TGTGCCAGTAGTAGCCAACTGGGGGCTGAGACCCAGTACTTC.

The V call is TRBV29-1, the J call TRBJ1-5, with D possibly being TRBD1 (5 bases). CDR1 SQVTM and CDR2 ANQGSEA come from the germline V gene. The CDR3 is 13 residues long. Trimming stripped 6 bases from V and 3 bases from J, with 12 bases between. The CDR3 here is CSVQQVSNQPQHF. CDR3 coding DNA: TGCAGCGTCCAACAGGTATCCAATCAGCCCCAGCATTTT.

The rearrangement links TRBV4-3 to TRBJ2-4; 7 positions match TRBD2. The CDR3 consists of 16 residues. Germline loops: CDR1 LGHNA, CDR2 YSLEER. V shed 0 bases and J 4 bases; nucleotides not matched to a gene: 6. CDR3 nucleotide sequence: TGCGCCAGCAGCCAAGATAAGGGGCGGGGGAAAAACATTCAGTACTTC. Encoded protein: CASSQDKGRGKNIQYF.

This chain links TRBV19 with TRBJ2-7; 7 bases align to TRBD1. The germline CDR1 and CDR2 sequences are LNHDA and SQIVND (reference sequence). J lost 4 bases, V lost 6 bases, and 6 bases had no gene match. This CDR3 comprises 13 residues. In DNA, the CDR3 is TGTGCCAGTAGCCCAGGGGGTAGGTACGAGCAGTACTTC. It yields the protein CASSPGGRYEQYF.

The chain joins TRBV7-2 to TRBJ2-7, with a tentative D call TRBD1 (6 bases). CDR1 and CDR2 from the germline V gene are SGHTA and FQGNSA. The CDR3 sequence is 18 residues long. V lost 5 bases to trimming and J lost 3 bases, with 26 bases between them. CDR3: CASSPLYAGTLNFYEQYF. The CDR3 DNA reads TGTGCCAGCAGCCCACTCTACGCCGGGACATTAAATTTCTACGAGCAGTACTTC.

The gene calls are TRBV3-1 (or the pseudogene TRBV3-2) and TRBJ2-1; 7 bases line up with TRBD1. The CDR3 length is 16 residues. Trimming removed 4 bases from V and 0 bases from J; junction bases left unmatched: 6. Germline V gene data show CDR1 as LGHDT and CDR2 as YNNKEL (reference sequence). CDR3 region: CASSPLTGSSYNEQFF. As DNA, the CDR3 is TGTGCCAGCAGCCCCCTGACAGGGAGCTCCTACAATGAGCAGTTCTTC.

This clone was found once. This chain uses TRBV7-9 with TRBJ2-2; D not certain. The CDR3 sequence is 12 residues long. V was trimmed by 5 bases and J by 5 bases, leaving 6 bases between them. CDR1 and CDR2 (germline): SEHNR, FQNEAQ (reference sequence). The chain's CDR3 is CASSELTGELFF. In DNA, the CDR3 is TGTGCCAGCAGCGAATTGACCGGGGAGCTGTTTTTT.

This sequence joins TRBV19 and TRBJ2-7, with 8 bases fitting TRBD2. Germline CDR1 is LNHDA and CDR2 is SQIVND (reference sequence). The CDR3 is 13 residues long. The trim removed 6 bases at V and 3 bases at J, leaving 4 bases unmatched. The CDR3 reads CASRRGALYEQYF. CDR3 in DNA: TGTGCCAGTAGGCGGGGGGCCCTCTACGAGCAGTACTTC.

The gene calls are TRBV4-3 and TRBJ2-7; D may be TRBD2 (5 bases). Germline CDR1 and CDR2: LGHNA and YSLEER. The ends were cut back, 6 bases at V and 7 bases at J, with 10 bases in the middle. The CDR3 covers 11 residues. CDR3 sequence reads: CASRGEGEQYF. DNA for the CDR3: TGCGCCAGCAGGGGAGAGGGAGAGCAGTACTTC.

V and J are TRBV5-1 and TRBJ1-1; the match to TRBD1 covers 8 bases. This CDR3 is built from 16 residues. CDR1 SGHRS and CDR2 YFSETQ come from the germline V gene. J was trimmed by 1 base and V by 1 base; bases with no gene match: 6. The CDR3 spells CASSLTPGQGNTEAFF. CDR3 nucleotide sequence: TGCGCCAGCAGCTTGACGCCTGGACAGGGGAACACTGAAGCTTTCTTT. Based on the CDR3 plus reference TRBV5-1 and TRBJ1-1, the full variable domain is KAGVTQTPRYLIKTRGQQVTLSCSPISGHRSVSWYQQTPGQGLQFLFEYFSETQRNKGNFPGRFSGRQFSNSRSEMNVSTLELGDSALYLCASSLTPGQGNTEAFFGQGTRLTVV.

The chain has TRBV29-1 and TRBJ2-5; the D gene is possibly TRBD1 (6 bases). This CDR3 has 15 amino acids. Trimming took off 4 bases at V and 5 bases at J, with 20 bases between the two ends. The germline CDR1 and CDR2 sequences are SQVTM and ANQGSEA. The CDR3 region has the DNA TGCAGCGTTGGTCGTTCAGGGGTCTTTGGGGAGACCCAGTACTTC. Translated: CSVGRSGVFGETQYF.

V usage is TRBV5-1 and J usage is TRBJ2-2; tentative D call: TRBD2 (5 bases). The CDR3 consists of 12 residues. V gave up 2 bases and J gave up 7 bases, with 6 bases separating them. CDR1 SGHRS and CDR2 YFSETQ come from the germline V gene. The CDR3 loop is CASSFAGGELFF. CDR3 DNA: TGCGCCAGCAGCTTTGCGGGCGGGGAGCTGTTTTTT.

The chain uses TRBV7-6 and TRBJ2-2, with TRBD2 matching 8 bases. V shed 6 bases and J 1 base; nucleotides not matched to a gene: 4. The CDR3 has 15 amino acids. Germline V gene sequence: CDR1 SGHVS, CDR2 FNYEAQ. The CDR3 is CASSLSGGNTGELFF. The CDR3 region has the DNA TGTGCCAGCAGTTTGAGCGGGGGGAACACCGGGGAGCTGTTTTTT.

A single count supports this clone. The CDR3 region is CASTPDRYSNQPQHF. CDR3 sequence (DNA): TGTGCCAGCACCCCCGACCGATATAGCAATCAGCCCCAGCATTTT. This chain joins TRBV7-2 and TRBJ1-5; no reliable D call. Per germline, CDR1 SGHTA and CDR2 FQGNSA. There are 15 residues in the CDR3. The V gene lost 7 bases and the J gene lost 0 bases, with 13 bases spanning the gap.

This clone appeared a single time. The J gene is TRBJ2-5, the V gene TRBV7-8; possibly TRBD1 for D (5 bases). The CDR3 runs 15 residues. Germline lookup yields CDR1 SGHVS and CDR2 FQNEAQ. V gave up 3 bases and J gave up 6 bases, with 17 bases separating them. CDR3 sequence (DNA): TGTGCCAGCAGCTTTTGGTCTAGTGGGGCCCAGACCCAGTACTTC. Its protein product is CASSFWSSGAQTQYF.

The gene calls are TRBV5-1 and TRBJ2-5; D unresolved. Trimming left V 0 bases short and J 1 base short, with 7 bases between. The CDR3 extends over 14 amino acids. Germline-derived CDR1 and CDR2 are SGHRS and YFSETQ. This CDR3 is CASSLDARQETQYF. In nucleotides, the CDR3 is TGCGCCAGCAGCTTGGACGCCCGCCAAGAGACCCAGTACTTC.

The V gene is TRBV3-1 (or the pseudogene TRBV3-2), the J gene TRBJ1-4, with D possibly matching TRBD1 (5 bases). Germline lookup yields CDR1 LGHDT and CDR2 YNNKEL (reference sequence). V was shortened by 5 bases and J by 6 bases, with 16 bases between the two germline ends. This CDR3 is built from 15 residues. The CDR3 DNA reads as TGTGCCAGCAGCAAAGGTTCCGGGGGTTATGAAAAACTGTTTTTT. Encoded protein: CASSKGSGGYEKLFF.

The CDR3 protein is CASSPDVDGEGPQHF. The CDR3, as DNA: TGTGCCAGCAGCCCCGACGTGGACGGGGAGGGGCCCCAGCATTTT. The rearrangement links TRBV9 to TRBJ1-5; D is uncertain. CDR3 length equals 15 residues. With 4 bases removed from V and 9 bases from J, the gap between germline ends came to 20 bases. Germline V lookup: CDR1 SGDLS, CDR2 YYNGEE.